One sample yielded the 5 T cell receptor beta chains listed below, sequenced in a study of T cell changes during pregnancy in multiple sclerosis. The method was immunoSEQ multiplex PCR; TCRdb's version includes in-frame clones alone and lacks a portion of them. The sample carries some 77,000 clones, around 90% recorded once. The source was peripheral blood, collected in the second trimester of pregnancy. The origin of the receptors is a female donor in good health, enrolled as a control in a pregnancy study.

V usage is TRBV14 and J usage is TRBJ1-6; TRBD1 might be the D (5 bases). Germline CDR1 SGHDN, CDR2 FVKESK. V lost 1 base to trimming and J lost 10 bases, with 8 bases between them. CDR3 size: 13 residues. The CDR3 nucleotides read TGTGCCAGCAGCCAAGGCCAGGGATCACCCCTCCACTTT. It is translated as CASSQGQGSPLHF.

The CDR3 DNA sequence: TGCGCCAGCAGCCAGACACAGGGATTAAACACTGAAGCTTTCTTT. Its protein product is CASSQTQGLNTEAFF. The chain employs TRBV5-1 and TRBJ1-1; D is possibly TRBD1 (6 bases). Germline V gene lookup returns CDR1 SGHRS and CDR2 YFSETQ. This CDR3 contains 15 residues. Trimming left V 4 bases short and J 2 bases short, with 15 bases between.

DNA for the CDR3: TGTGCTAGTGCCCCGAAGGGGACAGAGTTGTATCAGCCCCAGCATTTT. The encoded protein is CASAPKGTELYQPQHF. The chain employs TRBV12-5 and TRBJ1-5, with 7 bases lining up with TRBD1. J was trimmed by 5 bases and V by 7 bases; bases with no gene match: 14. This CDR3 spans 16 amino acids. Looked up from germline, CDR1 is LGHNT and CDR2 is FRNRAP.

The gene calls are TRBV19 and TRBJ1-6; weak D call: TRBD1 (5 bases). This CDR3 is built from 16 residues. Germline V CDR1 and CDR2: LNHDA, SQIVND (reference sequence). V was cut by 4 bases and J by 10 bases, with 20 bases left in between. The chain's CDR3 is CASSKRQFGAVSPLHF. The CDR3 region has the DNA TGTGCCAGTAGTAAACGACAGTTCGGAGCCGTGTCACCCCTCCACTTT.

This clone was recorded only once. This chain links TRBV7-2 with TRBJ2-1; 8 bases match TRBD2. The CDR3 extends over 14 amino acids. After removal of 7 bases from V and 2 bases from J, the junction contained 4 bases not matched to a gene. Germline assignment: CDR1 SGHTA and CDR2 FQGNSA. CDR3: CASTGGVTYNEQFF. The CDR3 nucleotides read TGTGCCAGCACCGGGGGGGTAACCTACAATGAGCAGTTCTTC. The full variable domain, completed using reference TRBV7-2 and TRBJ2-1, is GAGVSQSPSNKVTEKGKDVELRCDPISGHTALYWYRQSLGQGLEFLIYFQGNSAPDKSGLPSDRFSAERTGGSVSTLTIQRTQQEDSAVYLCASTGGVTYNEQFFGPGTRLTVL.